A selection of T cell receptor beta chains follows, all from one sample in a study of response to subunit inactivated influenza vaccine. From the RT-PCR reads, TCRdb called clonotypes with MiXCR, one entry per CDR3 protein. The sample lists roughly 650,000 distinct CDR3 sequences, roughly 15% occurring once. Sequencing used PBMCs from blood, obtained 14 to 15 days before vaccination. The receptors originated from a man between 45 and 60 years old who received an inactivated influenza vaccine. Both conserved end residues are part of each CDR3. Fields, in order: J gene, CDR3 length, clone size, D gene, V gene, CDR3 protein, CDR3 DNA. A D gene is named only where the DNA matches it firmly. The listing skips clone size in some rows; elsewhere it reads once, few, many or a size class.

TRBJ1-4 17 few . TRBV12-3/TRBV12-4 CASSLRSALREHEKLFF TGTGCCAGCAGTTTAAGATCGGCACTGCGGGAACATGAAAAACTGTTTTTT
TRBJ2-5 14 . . TRBV12-3/TRBV12-4 CASRQSGGWETQYF TGTGCCAGCAGGCAATCTGGGGGCTGGGAGACCCAGTACTTC
TRBJ2-7 11 . . TRBV3-1 CASSQAGSQYF TGTGCCAGCAGCCAGGCGGGATCGCAGTACTTC
TRBJ2-1 15 many TRBD2 TRBV6-1 CASSLGQSGGGEQFF TGTGCCAGCAGTCTAGGACAGTCCGGGGGGGGTGAGCAGTTCTTC
TRBJ2-3 15 few TRBD1 TRBV7-3 CASSDHRGGADTQYF TGTGCCAGCAGCGACCACAGGGGTGGCGCAGATACGCAGTATTTT
TRBJ2-7 14 few TRBD1 TRBV20-1 CSARPGGSFYEQYF TGCAGTGCTAGACCAGGGGGATCTTTCTACGAGCAGTACTTC
TRBJ1-1 14 . . TRBV4-3 CASSQVGGRTEAFF TGCGCCAGCAGCCAAGTCGGTGGTCGGACTGAAGCTTTCTTT
TRBJ1-1 13 few TRBD1 TRBV6-6 CAVSGQGMTEAFF TGTGCCGTATCAGGACAGGGTATGACTGAAGCTTTCTTT
TRBJ2-1 12 many . TRBV29-1 CSVEPGRNEQFF TGCAGCGTTGAACCCGGTAGGAATGAGCAGTTCTTC
TRBJ2-7 12 few . TRBV20-1 CSVDQPIYEQYF TGCAGTGTCGACCAGCCCATCTACGAGCAGTACTTC
TRBJ2-1 16 . . TRBV20-1 CSARERGGPHYNEQFF TGCAGTGCTAGAGAGAGGGGGGGCCCCCACTACAATGAGCAGTTCTTC
TRBJ2-7 15 . TRBD2 TRBV6-2/TRBV6-3 CASSTPGLATYEQYF TGTGCCAGCAGCACTCCGGGACTAGCGACCTACGAGCAGTACTTC
TRBJ2-7 15 . TRBD1 TRBV5-1 CASSWTPGQGYEQYF TGCGCCAGCAGCTGGACCCCGGGACAGGGCTACGAGCAGTACTTC
TRBJ2-5 16 . TRBD1 TRBV28 CASSLLRGPTRETQYF TGTGCCAGCAGTTTACTCAGGGGGCCTACCAGAGAGACCCAGTACTTC
TRBJ1-1 13 few . TRBV7-2 CASSTHRDTEAFF TGTGCCAGCAGCACCCACAGGGACACTGAAGCTTTCTTT
TRBJ2-7 15 many TRBD2 TRBV28 CASSLFRGGSYEQYF TGTGCCAGCAGTTTATTTCGGGGGGGGAGCTACGAGCAGTACTTC
TRBJ1-1 14 few . TRBV7-3 CASSRSSGNTEAFF TGTGCCAGCAGTCGGAGCAGTGGGAACACTGAAGCTTTCTTT
TRBJ1-6 15 few . TRBV18 CASSLMNTYNSPLHF TGTGCCAGCTCATTGATGAACACCTATAATTCACCCCTCCACTTT
TRBJ2-7 15 . TRBD1 TRBV2 CASSFGTGHNYEQYF TGTGCCAGCAGTTTCGGGACAGGGCACAACTACGAGCAGTACTTC
TRBJ2-2 15 . . TRBV3-1 CASSQELRGAGELFF TGTGCCAGCAGCCAAGAACTGAGGGGAGCCGGGGAGCTGTTTTTT
TRBJ1-1 13 . . TRBV6-6 CASTRGEPTEAFF TGTGCCAGCACCCGGGGGGAGCCAACTGAAGCTTTCTTT
TRBJ2-3 17 few TRBD2 TRBV11-3 CASSLDPPRGGADTQYF TGTGCCAGCAGCTTAGATCCCCCCCGGGGGGGCGCGGATACGCAGTATTTT
TRBJ2-3 12 . . TRBV20-1 CSASTRYDTQYF TGCAGTGCTTCGACTAGATACGATACGCAGTATTTT
TRBJ2-5 13 many . TRBV7-9 CASSLGIQETQYF TGTGCCAGCAGCTTAGGGATCCAAGAGACCCAGTACTTC
TRBJ2-2 15 . TRBD2 TRBV7-9 CASIIAGTNTGELFF TGTGCCAGCATCATAGCGGGCACGAACACCGGGGAGCTGTTTTTT
TRBJ2-7 15 . TRBD2 TRBV4-1 CASSQDWAGVDEQYF TGCGCCAGCAGCCAAGACTGGGCGGGGGTGGACGAGCAGTACTTC
TRBJ2-2 15 few . TRBV7-2 CASSLAKGTTGELFF TGTGCCAGCAGCTTAGCAAAGGGGACGACCGGGGAGCTGTTTTTT
TRBJ1-6 15 . . TRBV7-8 CASSSWGKDNSPLHF TGTGCCAGCAGCTCTTGGGGGAAGGACAATTCACCCCTCCACTTT
TRBJ2-6 18 few TRBD1 TRBV5-1 CASSYQQTGGSGANVLTF TGCGCCAGCAGCTACCAGCAAACAGGGGGCTCTGGGGCCAACGTCCTGACTTTC
TRBJ1-4 13 few . TRBV3-1 CASSQGGSGLMFF TGTGCCAGCAGCCAAGGGGGGTCAGGGTTGATGTTTTTT
TRBJ2-1 16 few TRBD2 TRBV20-1 CSARERLAGVYNEQFF TGCAGTGCCCGCGAAAGGCTAGCGGGAGTCTACAATGAGCAGTTCTTC
TRBJ2-6 12 few . TRBV5-1 CASSLGANVLTF TGCGCCAGCAGTCTTGGGGCCAACGTCCTGACTTTC
TRBJ2-1 12 . . TRBV5-6 CASSLLWDKQFF TGTGCCAGCAGCTTGTTATGGGACAAGCAGTTCTTC
TRBJ2-7 13 . . TRBV20-1 CSTDRGRAYEQYF TGCAGTACAGACCGGGGACGGGCCTACGAGCAGTACTTC
TRBJ1-2 14 few TRBD1 TRBV10-3 CAITLDRGIGGYTF TGTGCCATCACCCTAGACAGGGGCATTGGTGGCTACACCTTC
TRBJ2-5 15 . TRBD2 TRBV20-1 CSARAPAGDQETQYF TGCAGTGCTAGAGCCCCAGCGGGAGATCAAGAGACCCAGTACTTC
TRBJ2-7 15 . TRBD1 TRBV6-1 CASSEPGQGAYEQYF TGTGCCAGCAGTGAGCCGGGACAGGGAGCCTACGAGCAGTACTTC
TRBJ2-1 14 . . TRBV7-9 CASSSGATYNEQFF TGTGCCAGCAGTTCCGGGGCTACGTACAATGAGCAGTTCTTC
TRBJ2-5 15 few TRBD2 TRBV6-5 CASSYPSGNQETQYF TGTGCCAGCAGTTACCCTAGCGGGAACCAAGAGACCCAGTACTTC
TRBJ2-3 14 . . TRBV29-1 CSVDPFADADTQYF TGCAGCGTTGACCCTTTTGCGGACGCAGATACGCAGTATTTT
TRBJ2-2 13 . . TRBV5-1 CASSLVSIGELFF TGCGCCAGCAGCTTGGTATCAATCGGGGAGCTGTTTTTT
TRBJ1-1 18 few . TRBV4-3 CASSHSPRKEGRGTEAFF TGCGCCAGCAGCCACTCCCCTCGTAAGGAGGGAAGAGGCACTGAAGCTTTCTTT
TRBJ2-3 16 . TRBD2 TRBV7-8 CASSAYGRGVGNTQYF TGTGCCAGCAGCGCGTACGGGAGGGGGGTAGGGAATACGCAGTATTTT
TRBJ2-4 16 . TRBD1 TRBV6-1 CASSEWGQGRLNIQYF TGTGCCAGCAGTGAATGGGGACAGGGGCGCCTAAACATTCAGTACTTC
TRBJ2-7 14 . . TRBV28 CASYSPGSRYEQYF TGTGCCAGCTACTCCCCAGGCAGCCGCTACGAGCAGTACTTC
TRBJ2-3 16 . . TRBV12-3/TRBV12-4 CATSLFGGVHTDTQYF TGTGCCACCAGTTTGTTTGGCGGGGTCCATACAGATACGCAGTATTTT
TRBJ2-7 12 . . TRBV9 CASGTDLYEQYF TGTGCCAGCGGCACAGACCTCTACGAGCAGTACTTC
TRBJ2-1 11 few . TRBV27 CASSSMGEQFF TGTGCCAGCAGTTCGATGGGTGAGCAGTTCTTC
TRBJ2-7 14 few TRBD1 TRBV6-1 CASSPGTGGHEQYF TGTGCCAGCAGTCCCGGGACAGGGGGCCACGAGCAGTACTTC
TRBJ2-1 15 . TRBD2 TRBV20-1 CSARALAEAEDEQFF TGCAGTGCTAGAGCCCTAGCGGAAGCGGAGGATGAGCAGTTCTTC
TRBJ2-7 14 . TRBD1 TRBV10-3 CAISAGTGVSEQYF TGTGCCATCAGTGCCGGGACAGGGGTAAGCGAGCAGTACTTC
TRBJ2-7 15 few TRBD2 TRBV18 CASSPPPGEGYEQYF TGTGCCAGCTCACCACCGCCCGGGGAGGGCTACGAGCAGTACTTC
TRBJ2-6 13 . . TRBV15 CATSRHPANVLTF TGTGCCACCAGCAGACACCCGGCCAACGTCCTGACTTTC